These T cell receptor beta chains were read from a single sample in a study of CD8+ T cells in alopecia areata. Clones were read by immunoSEQ multiplex PCR, and TCRdb kept only the in-frame ones, dropping some. The sample carries some 180,000 clones, about 63% recorded once. Sequencing was performed on CD4+ T cells sorted from blood, taken at week 0. All receptors derive from a human donor with alopecia areata. CDR3s include the opening cysteine and the closing phenylalanine or tryptophan. A D gene is named only where the DNA matches it firmly. Clone size, where shown, is once, few, many, or a class for clones that have expanded.

clone_size: many
d_call: TRBD1
v_call: TRBV2
j_call: TRBJ2-7
cdr3_aa: CASSDRGRVYEQYF
cdr3_nt: TGTGCCAGCAGTGACAGGGGGCGCGTCTACGAGCAGTACTTC

clone_size: -
d_call: TRBD1
v_call: TRBV5-1
j_call: TRBJ1-2
cdr3_aa: CASSLEQGATGYTF
cdr3_nt: TGCGCCAGCAGCTTGGAGCAGGGGGCCACTGGCTACACCTTC

clone_size: -
d_call: -
v_call: TRBV7-2
j_call: TRBJ2-6
cdr3_aa: CASRSHGSSGANVLTF
cdr3_nt: TGTGCCAGCAGATCCCACGGGAGCTCTGGGGCCAACGTCCTGACTTTC

clone_size: few
d_call: -
v_call: TRBV4-3
j_call: TRBJ1-2
cdr3_aa: CASQAAVASLDGYTF
cdr3_nt: TGCGCCAGTCAAGCAGCAGTGGCTTCTCTGGATGGCTACACCTTC

clone_size: -
d_call: -
v_call: TRBV29-1
j_call: TRBJ2-1
cdr3_aa: CSAEGSWEQFF
cdr3_nt: TGCAGCGCCGAGGGTAGTTGGGAGCAGTTCTTC

clone_size: -
d_call: -
v_call: TRBV5-6
j_call: TRBJ2-2
cdr3_aa: CASSSGPTGELFF
cdr3_nt: TGTGCCAGCAGCTCCGGGCCTACCGGGGAGCTGTTTTTT

clone_size: -
d_call: -
v_call: TRBV29-1
j_call: TRBJ1-2
cdr3_aa: CSVGPRAYGYTF
cdr3_nt: TGCAGCGTTGGTCCAAGAGCCTATGGCTACACCTTC

clone_size: -
d_call: -
v_call: TRBV29-1
j_call: TRBJ2-1
cdr3_aa: CSVGGLYYNEQFF
cdr3_nt: TGCAGCGTTGGCGGGTTATACTACAATGAGCAGTTCTTC

clone_size: -
d_call: -
v_call: TRBV4-3
j_call: TRBJ2-4
cdr3_aa: CASSQASRGDKNIQYF
cdr3_nt: TGCGCCAGCAGCCAAGCATCTAGGGGTGACAAAAACATTCAGTACTTC

clone_size: few
d_call: -
v_call: TRBV7-7
j_call: TRBJ2-3
cdr3_aa: CASSLGTALTDTQYF
cdr3_nt: TGTGCCAGCAGCTTAGGGACCGCCCTAACAGATACGCAGTATTTT

clone_size: -
d_call: TRBD1
v_call: TRBV7-2
j_call: TRBJ1-1
cdr3_aa: CASSFSSGQGGPEAFF
cdr3_nt: TGTGCCAGCAGCTTTTCTTCGGGACAGGGGGGTCCTGAAGCTTTCTTT

clone_size: -
d_call: TRBD2
v_call: TRBV27
j_call: TRBJ2-3
cdr3_aa: CASSLVGTSGGSTDTQYF
cdr3_nt: TGTGCCAGCAGTTTAGTCGGGACTAGCGGGGGAAGCACAGATACGCAGTATTTT

clone_size: -
d_call: TRBD2
v_call: TRBV7-3
j_call: TRBJ2-6
cdr3_aa: CASSPQRGADSGANVLTF
cdr3_nt: TGTGCCAGCAGCCCCCAGCGGGGGGCCGACTCTGGGGCCAACGTCCTGACTTTC

clone_size: -
d_call: -
v_call: TRBV7-3
j_call: TRBJ1-5
cdr3_aa: CASSLYPLGGGNQPQHF
cdr3_nt: TGTGCCAGCAGCTTATATCCCCTGGGGGGCGGCAATCAGCCCCAGCATTTT

clone_size: -
d_call: -
v_call: TRBV2
j_call: TRBJ2-3
cdr3_aa: CASGVGLGGPTDTQYF
cdr3_nt: TGTGCCAGCGGGGTGGGCCTCGGGGGTCCCACAGATACGCAGTATTTT

clone_size: -
d_call: -
v_call: TRBV6-5
j_call: TRBJ1-2
cdr3_aa: CASSRIGSGYGYTF
cdr3_nt: TGTGCCAGCAGCCGCATAGGGAGTGGTTATGGCTACACCTTC

clone_size: few
d_call: TRBD1
v_call: TRBV7-2
j_call: TRBJ1-5
cdr3_aa: CASRVGQGGGPQHF
cdr3_nt: TGTGCCAGCAGGGTAGGACAGGGCGGGGGTCCCCAGCATTTT

clone_size: -
d_call: -
v_call: TRBV5-6
j_call: TRBJ2-1
cdr3_aa: CASSWTEYNEQFF
cdr3_nt: TGTGCCAGCAGCTGGACCGAGTACAATGAGCAGTTCTTC

clone_size: -
d_call: -
v_call: TRBV7-9
j_call: TRBJ2-7
cdr3_aa: CASSFPGGEQYF
cdr3_nt: TGTGCCAGCAGCTTTCCAGGAGGCGAGCAGTACTTC

clone_size: few
d_call: -
v_call: TRBV7-2
j_call: TRBJ2-2
cdr3_aa: CASSATLHFTGELFF
cdr3_nt: TGTGCCAGCAGCGCTACCCTACATTTCACCGGGGAGCTGTTTTTT

clone_size: -
d_call: -
v_call: TRBV13
j_call: TRBJ2-3
cdr3_aa: CASSLTGMKDTQYF
cdr3_nt: TGTGCCAGCAGCCTCACAGGGATGAAAGATACGCAGTATTTT

clone_size: -
d_call: -
v_call: TRBV2
j_call: TRBJ2-7
cdr3_aa: CASSTGPKYEQYF
cdr3_nt: TGTGCCAGCAGTACGGGACCCAAATACGAGCAGTACTTC

clone_size: -
d_call: -
v_call: TRBV29-1
j_call: TRBJ2-5
cdr3_aa: CSVAYPLQETQYF
cdr3_nt: TGCAGCGTTGCCTACCCCTTACAAGAGACCCAGTACTTC

clone_size: -
d_call: -
v_call: TRBV7-2
j_call: TRBJ1-2
cdr3_aa: CASRARTDNYGYTF
cdr3_nt: TGTGCCAGCAGGGCCCGGACAGACAACTATGGCTACACCTTC